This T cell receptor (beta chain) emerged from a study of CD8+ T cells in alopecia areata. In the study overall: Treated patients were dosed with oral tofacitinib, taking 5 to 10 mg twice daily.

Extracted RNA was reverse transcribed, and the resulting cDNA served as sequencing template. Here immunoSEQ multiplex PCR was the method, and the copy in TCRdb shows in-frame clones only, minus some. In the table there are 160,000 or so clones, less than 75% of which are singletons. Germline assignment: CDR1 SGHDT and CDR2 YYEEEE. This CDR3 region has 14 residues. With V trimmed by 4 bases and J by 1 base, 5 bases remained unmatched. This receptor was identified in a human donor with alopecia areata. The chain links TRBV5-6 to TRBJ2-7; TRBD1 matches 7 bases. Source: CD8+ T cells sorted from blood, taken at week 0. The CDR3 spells CASSPRTGSYEQYF. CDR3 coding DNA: TGTGCCAGCAGCCCAAGGACAGGTTCCTACGAGCAGTACTTC.